These 12 T cell receptor beta chains came from one sample sequenced in a study of CD8 T cells in ankylosing spondylitis. TCRdb passed the 5' RACE reads through MiXCR, listing each CDR3 protein once. The sample carries some 120,000 distinct CDR3 sequences, approximately 13% recorded once. Sequencing was carried out using blood, either unsorted or a sorted T cell fraction (not recorded which). The receptors derive from a female donor with ankylosing spondylitis or in good health (not recorded which).

This clonotype was counted a few times. This chain uses TRBV18 with TRBJ2-2; the D call may be TRBD1 or TRBD2 (5 bases each). Trimming stripped 0 bases from V and 6 bases from J, with 8 bases between. Per the germline V gene, CDR1 is KGHSH and CDR2 is LQKENI. The CDR3 spans 14 residues. As DNA, the CDR3 is TGTGCCAGCTCACCACCCTTGGGACCCGGGGAGCTGTTTTTT. This gives the protein CASSPPLGPGELFF.

This clonotype was observed at least ten times. The chain employs TRBV5-1 and TRBJ1-1; 10 bases fit TRBD1. The CDR3 runs 18 residues. Germline CDR1 and CDR2: SGHRS and YFSETQ. V was clipped by 0 bases and J by 0 bases; unmatched bases: 8. In DNA, the CDR3 is TGCGCCAGCAGCTTGGAACCCGCCGGGACAGGGGTGAACACTGAAGCTTTCTTT. It is translated as CASSLEPAGTGVNTEAFF.

On this clonotype itself: This could be a read error, since a much larger clone is one nucleotide away. This chain connects TRBV7-9 to TRBJ1-2, with a possible D match to TRBD1 (5 bases). This CDR3 comprises 15 residues. The V gene's germline CDR1 is SEHNR and CDR2 FQNEAQ (reference sequence). CDR3: CASSSMEAGNYSYTF. The CDR3 DNA follows: TGTGCCAGCAGCTCGATGGAGGCAGGGAACTATAGCTACACCTTC. Supplemented by reference TRBV7-9 and TRBJ1-2, the full variable domain reads DTGVSQNPRHKITKRGQNVTFRCDPISEHNRLYWYRQTLGQGPEFLTYFQNEAQLEKSRLLSDRFSAERPKGSFSTLEIQRTEQGDSAMYLCASSSMEAGNYSYTFGSGTRLTVV.

The gene calls are TRBV3-1 and TRBJ1-2; perhaps TRBD1 as D (5 bases). Germline V gene data show CDR1 as LGHDT and CDR2 as YNNKEL (reference sequence). The V and J ends lost 0 bases and 4 bases respectively, with 18 bases between them. CDR3 length: 17 residues. The CDR3 loop is CASSQDGTGEDSYGYTF. Written as DNA, the CDR3 is TGTGCCAGCAGCCAAGATGGGACCGGGGAAGACTCCTATGGCTACACCTTC.

This clonotype was observed many times. V gene TRBV3-1 combines with J gene TRBJ2-2; possibly TRBD1 for D (6 bases). The CDR3 length is 15 residues. V gave up 6 bases and J gave up 3 bases, with 14 bases separating them. Germline CDR1 is LGHDT and CDR2 is YNNKEL (reference sequence). The CDR3 is CASRLRGIDTGELFF. The CDR3 nucleotides read TGTGCCAGCAGACTCAGGGGAATCGACACCGGGGAGCTGTTTTTT. The full variable domain, its missing parts supplied by reference TRBV3-1 and TRBJ2-2, is DTAVSQTPKYLVTQMGNDKSIKCEQNLGHDTMYWYKQDSKKFLKIMFSYNNKELIINETVPNRFSPKSPDKAHLNLHINSLELGDSAVYFCASRLRGIDTGELFFGEGSRLTVL.

In this sample, this clonotype turned up a few times. CDR3 nucleotides: TGTGCCTGGAGTCTACAGGGGGCAGGCTATGGCTACACCTTC. Amino acid sequence: CAWSLQGAGYGYTF. The chain couples TRBV30 to TRBJ1-2, with TRBD1 matching over 9 bases. Germline CDR1 and CDR2: GTSNPN and SVGIG (reference sequence). The CDR3 consists of 14 residues. Unmatched junction bases numbered 5, after V lost 2 bases and J lost 4 bases.

The chain couples TRBV12-2 to TRBJ1-2; TRBD1, the table's D call, was not compared with the DNA. TRBV12-2 counts as a pseudogene. CDR3 size: 18 residues. This CDR3 is CASRLRGRCPRWRNGYTF. The CDR3 nucleotides are TGTGCAAGTCGCTTACGGGGTCGGTGCCCCAGGTGGCGAAATGGCTACACCTTC.

Worth noting for this clonotype: It may be a read error: a sequence one base away is much more abundant. This chain connects TRBV7-8 to TRBJ2-1; no firm D call. CDR3 length: 13 residues. V lost 5 bases and J 12 bases, leaving 17 bases between the germline ends. Germline CDR1 SGHVS, CDR2 FQNEAQ. The CDR3 loop is CASSHPERLGQFF. CDR3 nucleotides: TGTGCCAGCAGCCACCCTGAACGGCTAGGGCAGTTCTTC.

Points on this clonotype: One end of the junction varies from germline; a read error may be responsible. The chain links TRBV5-1 to TRBJ2-1; 10 bases line up with TRBD2. The CDR3 covers 10 residues. Looked up from germline, CDR1 is SGHRS and CDR2 is YFSETQ. The CDR3, as DNA: TGCGCCAGCAGCTTGACTAGCGGGGACTTC. Protein product: CASSLTSGDF.

This clonotype was detected only a few times. This chain joins TRBV3-1 and TRBJ2-3; 9 bases fit TRBD2. Looked up from germline, CDR1 is LGHDT and CDR2 is YNNKEL (reference sequence). This CDR3 spans 17 amino acids. The junction had 11 bases not matched to a gene; V was cut back by 3 bases and J by 4 bases. This chain's CDR3 is CASSHGLVREGADTQYF. The CDR3 region has the DNA TGTGCCAGCAGCCATGGCTTGGTGCGGGAGGGTGCAGATACGCAGTATTTT.

This clonotype was observed a few times. The chain employs TRBV5-1 and TRBJ2-3, with a weak D call TRBD2 (5 bases). The CDR3 is 14 amino acids. V was clipped by 3 bases and J by 7 bases, with 15 bases between them. Per germline, CDR1 SGHRS and CDR2 YFSETQ. The CDR3 spells CASSYSSGENTQYF. The CDR3 DNA reads as TGCGCCAGCAGCTACTCCTCCGGGGAGAATACGCAGTATTTT.

This clonotype was seen many times. The genes are TRBV7-8 and TRBJ1-5; weak D call: TRBD1 (6 bases). The germline gives CDR1 SGHVS, CDR2 FQNEAQ. Trimming pared 10 bases from V and 0 bases from J, leaving 13 bases between. The CDR3 runs 14 residues. The CDR3 loop is CATGTSNSNQPQHF. The CDR3 region has the DNA TGTGCCACCGGGACATCAAATAGCAATCAGCCCCAGCATTTT.